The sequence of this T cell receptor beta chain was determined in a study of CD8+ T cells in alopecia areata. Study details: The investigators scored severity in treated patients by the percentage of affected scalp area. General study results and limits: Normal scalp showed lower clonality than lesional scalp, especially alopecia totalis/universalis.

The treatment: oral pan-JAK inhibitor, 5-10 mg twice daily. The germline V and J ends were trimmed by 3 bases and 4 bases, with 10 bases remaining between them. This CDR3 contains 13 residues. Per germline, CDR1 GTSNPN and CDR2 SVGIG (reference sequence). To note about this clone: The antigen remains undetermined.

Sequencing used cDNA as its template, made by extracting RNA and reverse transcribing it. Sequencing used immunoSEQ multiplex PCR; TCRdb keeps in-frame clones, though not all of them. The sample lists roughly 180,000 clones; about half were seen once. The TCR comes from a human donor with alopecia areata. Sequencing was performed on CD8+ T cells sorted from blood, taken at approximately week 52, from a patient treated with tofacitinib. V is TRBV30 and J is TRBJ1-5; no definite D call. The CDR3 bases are TGTGCCTGGAGGTCGCAGGAGAATCAGCCCCAGCATTTT. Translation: CAWRSQENQPQHF.